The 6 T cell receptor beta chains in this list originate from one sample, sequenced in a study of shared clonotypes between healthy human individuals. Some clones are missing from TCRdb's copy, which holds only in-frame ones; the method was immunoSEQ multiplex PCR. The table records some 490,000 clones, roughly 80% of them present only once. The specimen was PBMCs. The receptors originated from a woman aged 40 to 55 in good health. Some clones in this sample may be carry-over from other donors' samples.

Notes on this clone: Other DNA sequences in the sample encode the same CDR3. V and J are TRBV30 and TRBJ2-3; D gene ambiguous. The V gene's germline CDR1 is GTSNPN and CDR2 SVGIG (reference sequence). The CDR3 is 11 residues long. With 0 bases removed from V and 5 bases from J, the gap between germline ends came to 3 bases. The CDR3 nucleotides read TGTGCCTGGAGTGTAGGAGATACGCAGTATTTT. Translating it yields CAWSVGDTQYF.

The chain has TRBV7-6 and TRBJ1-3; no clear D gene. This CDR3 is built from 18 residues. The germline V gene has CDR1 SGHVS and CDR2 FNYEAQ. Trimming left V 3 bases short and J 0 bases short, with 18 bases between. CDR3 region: CASSLERFGSSSGNTIYF. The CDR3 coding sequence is TGTGCCAGCAGCTTGGAGCGCTTCGGGAGTTCCTCTGGAAACACCATATATTTT.

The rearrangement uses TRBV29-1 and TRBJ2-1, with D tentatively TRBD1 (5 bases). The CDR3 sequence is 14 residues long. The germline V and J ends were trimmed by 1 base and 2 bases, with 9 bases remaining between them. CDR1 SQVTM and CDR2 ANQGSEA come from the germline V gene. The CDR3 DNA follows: TGCAGCGTTGAAGGGTGGGGCGCCTACAATGAGCAGTTCTTC. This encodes CSVEGWGAYNEQFF.

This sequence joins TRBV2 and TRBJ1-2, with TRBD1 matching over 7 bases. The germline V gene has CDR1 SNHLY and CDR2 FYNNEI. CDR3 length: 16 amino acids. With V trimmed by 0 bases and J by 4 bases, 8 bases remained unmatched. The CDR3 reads CASSEAAGQAVYGYTF. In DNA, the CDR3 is TGTGCCAGCAGTGAAGCGGCTGGACAGGCAGTCTATGGCTACACCTTC.

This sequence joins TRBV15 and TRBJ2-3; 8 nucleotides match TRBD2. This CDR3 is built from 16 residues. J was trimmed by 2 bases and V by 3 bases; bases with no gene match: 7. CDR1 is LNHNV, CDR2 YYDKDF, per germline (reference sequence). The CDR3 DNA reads TGTGCCACCAGCAGTGGAACTAGCGGATCCACAGATACGCAGTATTTT. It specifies CATSSGTSGSTDTQYF. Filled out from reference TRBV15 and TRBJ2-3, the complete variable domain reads DAMVIQNPRYQVTQFGKPVTLSCSQTLNHNVMYWYQQKSSQAPKLLFHYYDKDFNNEADTPDNFQSRRPNTSFCFLDIRSPGLGDTAMYLCATSSGTSGSTDTQYFGPGTRLTVL.

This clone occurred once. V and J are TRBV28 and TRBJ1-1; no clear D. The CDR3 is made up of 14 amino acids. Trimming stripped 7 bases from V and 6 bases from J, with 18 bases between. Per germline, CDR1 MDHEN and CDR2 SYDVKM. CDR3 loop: CASTGRVGISEAFF. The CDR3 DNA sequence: TGTGCCAGCACGGGAAGGGTGGGAATCTCTGAAGCTTTCTTT.